Below are 15 T cell receptor beta chains sequenced from a single sample in a study of identical twins. TCRdb redid the calling of the 5' RACE reads with MiXCR, one entry per CDR3 protein. This table has 450,000 to 650,000 distinct CDR3 sequences, just under 10% appearing once. These same records also appear under a second study, on yellow fever vaccine responses in identical twins.

The sample was PBMCs. Source of these receptors: a woman between 18 and 30 years old in good health.

In this sample, this clonotype turned up a few times. The chain combines TRBV12-3 or TRBV12-4 with TRBJ2-7; D is unresolved. This CDR3 has 19 residues. V was pared by 1 base and J by 5 bases, with 27 bases between. CDR3 residues: CASSLGSGFGLGFSHEQYF. CDR3 sequence (DNA): TGTGCCAGCAGTTTAGGGAGTGGTTTTGGGTTGGGATTTTCCCACGAGCAGTACTTC.

This clonotype was observed at least ten times. V usage is TRBV7-2 and J usage is TRBJ1-1, with D unresolved. Germline values: CDR1 SGHTA, CDR2 FQGNSA. V was cut by 0 bases and J by 2 bases, with 7 bases left in between. This CDR3 has 14 amino acids. The CDR3 loop is CASSLAMGNTEAFF. In DNA form, the CDR3 reads TGTGCCAGCAGCTTAGCGATGGGTAACACTGAAGCTTTCTTT.

The genes are TRBV4-3 and TRBJ2-1; TRBD2 matches 9 bases. Germline CDR1 is LGHNA and CDR2 is YSLEER. J was trimmed by 6 bases and V by 3 bases; bases with no gene match: 3. CDR3 size: 14 residues. The CDR3 sequence is CASSHVAGVNEQFF. CDR3 DNA sequence: TGCGCCAGCAGCCACGTAGCGGGAGTCAATGAGCAGTTCTTC.

In this sample, this clonotype turned up many times. The V and J genes are TRBV28 and TRBJ1-1; 8 nucleotides align to TRBD1. The germline V gene encodes CDR1 MDHEN and CDR2 SYDVKM. V lost 5 bases and J lost 4; bases outside the gene matches: 6. The CDR3 loop spans 14 amino acids. CDR3 sequence reads: CASSAGGAATEAFF. The DNA of the CDR3 is TGTGCCAGCAGTGCAGGGGGCGCGGCCACTGAAGCTTTCTTT. Supplemented by reference TRBV28 and TRBJ1-1, the full variable domain reads DVKVTQSSRYLVKRTGEKVFLECVQDMDHENMFWYRQDPGLGLRLIYFSYDVKMKEKGDIPEGYSVSREKKERFSLILESASTNQTSMYLCASSAGGAATEAFFGQGTRLTVV.

This clonotype was seen at least ten times. The CDR3 region has the DNA TGTGCCAGCAGCCGAGACAGGGTTCGGACTAGCGCCACCTACGAGCAGTACTTC. This codes for CASSRDRVRTSATYEQYF. The V and J genes are TRBV2 and TRBJ2-7; 9 nucleotides line up with TRBD2. The CDR3 is 18 amino acids. V shed 6 bases, J shed 2 bases, and the junction held 17 bases outside the gene matches. The V gene's germline CDR1 is SNHLY and CDR2 FYNNEI.

This clonotype was found many times. The chain joins TRBV12-3 or TRBV12-4 to TRBJ2-7; 7 positions agree with TRBD1. The length of the CDR3 is 13 residues. V shed 5 bases and J 3 bases; nucleotides not matched to a gene: 4. The CDR3 DNA reads as TGTGCCAGCAGTCGCAGACAGGGCTACGAGCAGTACTTC. This gives the protein CASSRRQGYEQYF.

This clonotype was detected many times. The rearrangement links TRBV11-2 to TRBJ2-2, with 9 bases that match TRBD1. Looked up from germline, CDR1 is SGHAT and CDR2 is FQNNGV. Trimming removed 4 bases from V and 6 bases from J; junction bases left unmatched: 6. The length of the CDR3 is 15 residues. The chain's CDR3 is CASSYPGTGPGELFF. The CDR3 region has the DNA TGTGCCAGCAGCTATCCAGGGACAGGGCCCGGGGAGCTGTTTTTT.

This clonotype was seen more than once but under ten times. J is TRBJ2-5 and V is TRBV18; D gene uncertain. V was shortened by 0 bases and J by 5 bases, with 10 bases between the two germline ends. Germline CDR1 reads KGHSH; CDR2 reads LQKENI. This CDR3 has 14 amino acids. This CDR3 is CASSPPVGRETQYF. DNA for the CDR3: TGTGCCAGCTCACCACCCGTGGGTCGCGAGACCCAGTACTTC.

This clonotype was seen at least ten times. The chain recombines TRBV7-9 with TRBJ1-6; D uncertain. CDR3 length: 13 amino acids. Looked up from germline, CDR1 is SEHNR and CDR2 is FQNEAQ (reference sequence). V lost 2 bases and J lost 6, with 5 bases in between. The chain's CDR3 is CASSLSGNSPLHF. The CDR3 nucleotides are TGTGCCAGCAGCTTAAGCGGTAATTCACCCCTCCACTTT.

The table lists this clonotype with a few counts. The V call is TRBV11-3, the J call TRBJ2-1; the D gene is possibly TRBD2 (5 bases). Trimming took 4 bases from V and 0 from J, leaving 10 bases between them. This CDR3 has 15 amino acids. Germline CDR1 and CDR2: SGHNT and YENEEA. As DNA, the CDR3 is TGTGCCAGCAGCTGGACTTCTCGCTCCTACAATGAGCAGTTCTTC. This gives the protein CASSWTSRSYNEQFF.

V gene TRBV4-3 combines with J gene TRBJ2-7, with TRBD1 matching over 8 bases. The CDR3 has 15 amino acids. V lost 1 base, J lost 3 bases, and 5 bases stayed unmatched. CDR1 LGHNA and CDR2 YSLEER come from the germline V gene. CDR3: CASSQAPGGGYEQYF. CDR3 coding DNA: TGCGCCAGCAGCCAAGCACCAGGGGGCGGCTACGAGCAGTACTTC.

This clonotype appeared many times. J is TRBJ1-1 and V is TRBV7-9, with D tentatively TRBD1 (6 bases). V was trimmed by 2 bases and J by 2 bases, leaving 9 bases between them. From germline, CDR1 is SEHNR and CDR2 FQNEAQ (reference sequence). CDR3 length: 14 residues. The CDR3 loop is CASSLTTGNTEAFF. CDR3 coding DNA: TGTGCCAGCAGCTTAACGACAGGAAACACTGAAGCTTTCTTT. The variable domain in full, completed from reference TRBV7-9 and TRBJ1-1, reads DTGVSQNPRHKITKRGQNVTFRCDPISEHNRLYWYRQTLGQGPEFLTYFQNEAQLEKSRLLSDRFSAERPKGSFSTLEIQRTEQGDSAMYLCASSLTTGNTEAFFGQGTRLTVV.

The rearrangement joins TRBV20-1 to TRBJ1-1; D is undetermined. The V end was cut by 6 bases, the J end by 4 bases, with 33 bases between. The CDR3 is 19 amino acids. Germline loops: CDR1 DFQATT, CDR2 SNEGSKA (reference sequence). As DNA, the CDR3 is TGCAGTGCCACTCGGCAGGAGCACGGCGCGTGGGTTGGTTCCACTGAAGCTTTCTTT. Translation gives CSATRQEHGAWVGSTEAFF.

This chain links TRBV20-1 with TRBJ2-1, with 7 bases that match TRBD2. CDR1 DFQATT and CDR2 SNEGSKA come from the germline V gene (reference sequence). The CDR3 contains 12 residues. Trimming cost V 6 bases and J 4 bases; bases outside gene matches: 3. CDR3 DNA: TGCAGTGCAAAGCGGGAATACAATGAGCAGTTCTTC. Its translation: CSAKREYNEQFF.

This sequence joins TRBV5-1 and TRBJ2-1; no clear D gene. The germline V gene has CDR1 SGHRS and CDR2 YFSETQ. The CDR3 has 20 residues. V lost 4 bases and J 0 bases, leaving 26 bases between the germline ends. The CDR3, as DNA: TGCGCCAGCAGCCAGATTCCGGCCTTTTCGACGGAGAGCTCCTACAATGAGCAGTTCTTC. As protein: CASSQIPAFSTESSYNEQFF.